This T cell receptor (beta chain) was sequenced for a study of human T cells and chemical hapten exposure. Time point meaning: patch test 2, 6 weeks after DPC sensitization. Treatment given: therapeutic diphenylcyclopropenone sensitization with weekly scalp DPC. V was cut by 1 base and J by 6 bases, with 19 bases left in between. The CDR3 contains 16 residues. Germline V gives CDR1 SEHNR, CDR2 FQNEAQ (reference sequence). This clonotype was seen a few times. The antigen remains unidentified. TCRdb itself ran the RACE reads through MiXCR, one entry per CDR3 protein. The table records more than 80,000 distinct CDR3 sequences, 8.5% to 12% of them present only once. Findings of the study overall: TCRs above 1 in 1000 frequency did not change with DPC sensitization.

The material sequenced was whole blood, taken in connection with sensitization to the hapten diphenylcyclopropenone (DPC). The origin of this receptor is a woman aged 50 to 65 with alopecia areata. Some clones in this sample may be carry-over from other donors' samples. This sequence joins TRBV7-9 and TRBJ2-7; maybe TRBD2 (6 bases). Here the CDR3 DNA reads TGTGCCAGCAGCTTAGATTTCTTAGGGCAGGGAGGCGAGCAGTACTTC. This translates into CASSLDFLGQGGEQYF.